This T cell receptor beta chain appears in the sequencing data of a study of response to subunit inactivated influenza vaccine. A single record per CDR3 protein comes from TCRdb applying MiXCR to the RT-PCR reads. The sample records about 570,000 distinct CDR3 sequences, roughly 12% being singletons. Trimming removed 7 bases from V and 7 bases from J, with 20 bases in between. This CDR3 comprises 14 residues. These records were also assigned to another study, of T cells expressing NK-cell markers. From that report: 5'RACE template switching with UMIs produced the TCR beta cDNA. It was sorted CD3+CD56+NKG2C+, CD3+CD56+NKG2C- and CD3+CD56-NKG2C+ T cells that supplied the TCR beta repertoires. One of the eight sequenced donors was seronegative, whereas the other seven were HCMV-seropositive. Over 5 donors had dominant NKG2C+ clonotypes that comprised roughly 1.0-8% of their CD8+ T cells.

The chain uses TRBV12-3 or TRBV12-4 and TRBJ2-7; D could derive from TRBD1 or TRBD2 (6 bases each). Sequenced here: PBMCs from blood, sampled on the day of vaccination. This receptor was taken from a man in his fifties or sixties who received an inactivated influenza vaccine. In DNA form, the CDR3 reads TGTGCCAGCACGCCGGGGGCCCTCCCGAGAGAGCAGTACTTC. Translated, it gives CASTPGALPREQYF.